The 22 T cell receptor beta chains below were found in one sample sequenced in a study of OX40 agonist ivuxolimab in advanced cancers. Produced via immunoSEQ multiplex PCR; TCRdb's table is partial and in-frame only. This sample carries approximately 24,000 clones, over 80% of them seen once, and the ten largest clones take around 16%. The input for sequencing was CD4+ or CD8+ T cells sorted from blood, taken in a trial of the OX40 agonist ivuxolimab. These receptors originate from an adult with an advanced solid tumor such as melanoma, head and neck, liver or kidney cancer.

The rearrangement uses TRBV9 and TRBJ2-5; 15 bases align to TRBD2. From germline, CDR1 is SGDLS and CDR2 YYNGEE. Unmatched junction bases numbered 9, after V lost 4 bases and J lost 5 bases. This CDR3 contains 17 residues. The CDR3 here is CASSISGTSGGSETQYF. For the CDR3, the DNA is TGTGCCAGCAGCATCTCCGGGACTAGCGGGGGGAGCGAGACCCAGTACTTC.

J is TRBJ1-1 and V is TRBV6-1; D gene ambiguous. CDR3 length: 10 residues. Germline assignment: CDR1 MNHNS and CDR2 SASEGT. Trimming took off 8 bases at V and 5 bases at J, with 6 bases between the two ends. CDR3 sequence reads: CASSRTEAFF. DNA for the CDR3: TGTGCCAGCTCGAGGACTGAAGCTTTCTTT.

The genes are TRBV7-3 and TRBJ1-6; D is perhaps TRBD1 (5 bases). Deletions cut 5 bases from V and 15 bases from J, with 14 bases between. Per germline, CDR1 SGHTA and CDR2 FQGTGA. CDR3 length equals 12 residues. The CDR3 loop reads CASSLGGTFLHF. CDR3 DNA: TGTGCCAGCAGCCTCGGGGGGACTTTCCTCCACTTT.

This clone appeared once. The chain carries TRBV7-2 and TRBJ2-7; D ambiguous. The V end was cut by 1 base, the J end by 2 bases, with 18 bases between. The CDR3 has 17 residues. Germline lookup yields CDR1 SGHTA and CDR2 FQGNSA. CDR3 DNA sequence: TGTGCCAGCAGCTTAGTCGGTTTCGCAGAGGCTCCCTACGAGCAGTACTTC. This codes for CASSLVGFAEAPYEQYF.

This chain connects TRBV27 to TRBJ1-1; no clear D. The germline V gene has CDR1 MNHEY and CDR2 SMNVEV (reference sequence). This CDR3 comprises 15 residues. V shed 0 bases and J shed 5 bases, with 13 bases lying between them. The CDR3 region is CASSLSGEGRTEAFF. The CDR3 nucleotides read TGTGCCAGCAGTTTATCTGGGGAGGGTAGGACTGAAGCTTTCTTT.

The rearrangement links TRBV29-1 to TRBJ1-1; TRBD1 is a possible D gene (6 bases). The V and J ends lost 5 bases and 9 bases respectively, with 19 bases between them. The germline gives CDR1 SQVTM, CDR2 ANQGSEA. The CDR3 is 13 amino acids. CDR3 nucleotides: TGCAGCGTTATCCCCACCCGCGGGACAAAAGCTTTCTTT. It is translated as CSVIPTRGTKAFF.

V and J are TRBV4-3 and TRBJ1-4; D possibly corresponds to TRBD1 (6 bases). This CDR3 contains 16 residues. Trimming stripped 1 base from V and 3 bases from J, with 12 bases between. Germline values: CDR1 LGHNA, CDR2 YSLEER. The CDR3 nucleotides are TGCGCCAGCAGCCAAGGCGCGGGACACCCTAATGAAAAACTGTTTTTT. It is translated as CASSQGAGHPNEKLFF.

This chain connects TRBV6-6 to TRBJ2-7, with 7 bases fitting TRBD1. The CDR3 consists of 14 residues. The V gene end was trimmed by 2 bases and the J gene end by 6 bases; junction bases not matched to a gene: 7. Germline values: CDR1 MNHNY, CDR2 SVGAGI (reference sequence). The CDR3: CASSYLDRRSEQYF. CDR3 DNA: TGTGCCAGCAGTTACCTGGACAGGCGGAGCGAGCAGTACTTC.

V is TRBV11-1 and J is TRBJ2-5, with unresolved D. From germline, CDR1 is SGHAT and CDR2 FQDESV (reference sequence). The ends were cut back, 4 bases at V and 4 bases at J, with 7 bases in the middle. This CDR3 comprises 12 residues. In DNA form, the CDR3 reads TGTGCCAGCAGCTCGAACGGAGAGACCCAGTACTTC. Translation: CASSSNGETQYF. Complete variable domain (other parts from reference TRBV11-1 and TRBJ2-5): EAEVAQSPRYKITEKSQAVAFWCDPISGHATLYWYRQILGQGPELLVQFQDESVVDDSQLPKDRFSAERLKGVDSTLKIQPAELGDSAMYLCASSSNGETQYFGPGTRLLVL.

The chain employs TRBV6-1 and TRBJ2-4; tentatively, D is TRBD1 or TRBD2 (5 bases each). With 9 bases removed from V and 6 bases from J, the gap between germline ends came to 18 bases. CDR3 length: 14 residues. Germline values: CDR1 MNHNS, CDR2 SASEGT. CDR3 nucleotide sequence: TGTGCCAGTCGAATAACATCCGGGGCAAACATTCAGTACTTC. This translates into CASRITSGANIQYF.

On this clone: Germline is not matched at one junction end, which may reflect a read error. The CDR3: CAISQPGQGNYGCTF. The CDR3 nucleotides are TGTGCCATCAGTCAACCTGGACAGGGCAACTATGGCTGCACCTTC. The chain employs TRBV10-3 and TRBJ1-2; TRBD1 matches 8 bases. CDR1 and CDR2 from the germline V gene are ENHRY and SYGVKD. The CDR3 extends over 15 amino acids.

A note on this clone: Other DNA sequences in this sample translate to the same CDR3. V usage is TRBV13 and J usage is TRBJ1-6; possible D gene TRBD1, 5 bases. Germline V gene data show CDR1 as PRHDT and CDR2 as FYEKMQ (reference sequence). The CDR3 has 14 amino acids. V was cut by 6 bases and J by 13 bases, with 19 bases left in between. This CDR3 reads CASRQWRGGSPLHF. The CDR3 region has the DNA TGTGCCAGCAGGCAGTGGAGGGGAGGATCGCCCCTCCACTTT. Together with reference TRBV13 and TRBJ1-6, the CDR3 gives the full variable domain: AAGVIQSPRHLIKEKRETATLKCYPIPRHDTVYWYQQGPGQDPQFLISFYEKMQSDKGSIPDRFSAQQFSDYHSELNMSSLELGDSALYFCASRQWRGGSPLHFGNGTRLTVT.

The rearrangement uses TRBV15 and TRBJ2-1, with a tentative D call TRBD2 (5 bases). Trimming cost V 7 bases and J 6 bases, with 16 bases left between them. The CDR3 has 14 amino acids. Germline assignment: CDR1 LNHNV and CDR2 YYDKDF (reference sequence). The CDR3 DNA is TGTGCCACCAACGAGGGCGGTTGGGGCAATGAGCAGTTCTTC. Its protein product is CATNEGGWGNEQFF.

The rearrangement uses TRBV6-5 and TRBJ2-2, with TRBD2 matching over 8 bases. V trimming: 11 bases; J trimming: 6 bases; junction bases outside the gene matches: 5. There are 12 residues in the CDR3. Germline assignment: CDR1 MNHEY and CDR2 SVGAGI. DNA of the CDR3: TGTGCCGTCGCGGGAGGCCCCGGGGAGCTGTTTTTT. Translation: CAVAGGPGELFF.

This chain connects TRBV29-1 to TRBJ2-3; D gene ambiguous. Per the germline V gene, CDR1 is SQVTM and CDR2 is ANQGSEA. Deletions cut 7 bases from V and 3 bases from J, with 11 bases between. The CDR3 length is 12 residues. The CDR3 DNA reads as TGCAGCGCCCGATATCAGACAGATACGCAGTATTTT. Protein sequence: CSARYQTDTQYF.

In its sample, this clone was seen a few times. The genes are TRBV11-2 and TRBJ1-6; no clear D. This CDR3 contains 17 residues. V was cut by 3 bases and J by 0 bases, with 12 bases left in between. Germline V gives CDR1 SGHAT, CDR2 FQNNGV. The CDR3 is CASSFSGLRSYNSPLHF. In DNA, the CDR3 is TGTGCCAGCAGCTTTTCGGGCCTCCGCTCCTATAATTCACCCCTCCACTTT.

This clone has only a few counts. J is TRBJ2-2 and V is TRBV6-5; TRBD2 is a possible D gene (6 bases). Germline CDR1 MNHEY, CDR2 SVGAGI. The CDR3 loop spans 14 amino acids. V shed 8 bases and J shed 2 bases, with 12 bases lying between them. In DNA form, the CDR3 reads TGTGCCAGCCGACTAGTCATTAACACCGGGGAGCTGTTTTTT. It codes for CASRLVINTGELFF.

This chain links TRBV19 with TRBJ1-2; 8 bases fit TRBD1. V lost 5 bases to trimming and J lost 4 bases; unmatched junction nucleotides: 6. CDR1 LNHDA and CDR2 SQIVND come from the germline V gene (reference sequence). The CDR3 runs to 14 residues. The CDR3 nucleotides are TGTGCCAGTAGTCCCGGACAGGGCGGCTATGGCTACACCTTC. As protein: CASSPGQGGYGYTF.

The V and J genes are TRBV6-5 and TRBJ2-5; 12 bases agree with TRBD2. The DNA end lines up better with TRBJ2-7; the J call may be wrong. The CDR3 length is 14 residues. Per germline, CDR1 MNHEY and CDR2 SVGAGI. CDR3 loop: CASSASGGAYEQYF. CDR3 nucleotide sequence: TGTGCCAGCAGTGCTAGCGGGGGGGCCTACGAGCAGTACTTC.

The CDR3 DNA is TGCGCCAGCAGCTTGGACGGCCGCTACGAGCAGTACTTC. Protein sequence: CASSLDGRYEQYF. The chain joins TRBV5-1 to TRBJ2-7; D call uncertain. V shed 0 bases and J shed 3 bases, with 7 bases lying between them. The CDR3 runs to 13 residues. Germline CDR1 reads SGHRS; CDR2 reads YFSETQ.

CDR3 in amino acids: CASNWSGDTGELFF. CDR3 nucleotide sequence: TGTGCCAGTAATTGGTCGGGCGACACCGGGGAGCTGTTTTTT. This chain links TRBV19 with TRBJ2-2; D not resolved. The CDR3 is 14 amino acids. Germline-derived CDR1 and CDR2 are LNHDA and SQIVND (reference sequence). Between the trimmed V and J ends, which lost 7 bases and 3 bases, there was a span of 12 bases.

The chain is built from TRBV7-2 and TRBJ2-3; D is ambiguous. Germline V CDR1 and CDR2: SGHTA, FQGNSA. The V end lost 6 bases, the J end lost 1 base, and 20 bases lay between the germline ends. The CDR3 covers 17 residues. The CDR3 DNA reads TGTGCCAGCAGGGGAAGTCAGGTGGGCAGGCGCACAGATACGCAGTATTTT. Translation gives CASRGSQVGRRTDTQYF.